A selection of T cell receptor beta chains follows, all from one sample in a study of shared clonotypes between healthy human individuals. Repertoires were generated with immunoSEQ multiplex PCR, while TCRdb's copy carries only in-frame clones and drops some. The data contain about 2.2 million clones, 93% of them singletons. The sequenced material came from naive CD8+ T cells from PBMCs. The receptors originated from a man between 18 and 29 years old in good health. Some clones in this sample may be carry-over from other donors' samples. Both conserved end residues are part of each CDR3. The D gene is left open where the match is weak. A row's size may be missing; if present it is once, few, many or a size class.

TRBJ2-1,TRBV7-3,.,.,TGTGCCAGCAGCCTAGGTGGTTTCCTTTATGATGAGCAGTTCTTC,CASSLGGFLYDEQFF
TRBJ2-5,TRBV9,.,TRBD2,TGTGCCAGCAGCGTAGCGGCTCTAGCGGGAGATCAGGAGACCCAGTACTTC,CASSVAALAGDQETQYF
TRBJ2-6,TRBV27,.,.,TGTGCCTGCAGCTCCTCTGGGGCCAACGTCCTGACTTTC,CACSSSGANVLTF
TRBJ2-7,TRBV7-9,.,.,TGTGCCAGCAGCTTAGTACCGGCCTACGAGCAGTACTTC,CASSLVPAYEQYF
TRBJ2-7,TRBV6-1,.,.,TGTGCCAGCAGTGAACCAAGTAGCGTCAGGTCGAGCTCCTACGAGCAGTACTTC,CASSEPSSVRSSSYEQYF
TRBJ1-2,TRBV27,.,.,TGTGCCAGCAGTTTAACAGTCCCCTCGGGTGGCTACACCTTC,CASSLTVPSGGYTF
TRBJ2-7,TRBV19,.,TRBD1,TGTGCCAGTAGCGGGGACAGGGGGCTCTACGAGCAGTACTTC,CASSGDRGLYEQYF
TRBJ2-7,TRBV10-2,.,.,TGCGCCAGCAGTGAGAGCTACCCCTACGAGCAGTACTTC,CASSESYPYEQYF
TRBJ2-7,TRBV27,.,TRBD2,TGTGCCAGCAGTTTACCGGCTAGCGGGAGAGACGAGCAGTACTTC,CASSLPASGRDEQYF
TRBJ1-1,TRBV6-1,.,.,TGTGCCAGCAGAGGACAGCTTGGACCTGAAGCTTTCTTT,CASRGQLGPEAFF
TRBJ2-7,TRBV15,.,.,TGTGCCACCAGCAGAGGCCCCGGGGCTCTAAGGATCGGGGAGCAGTACTTC,CATSRGPGALRIGEQYF
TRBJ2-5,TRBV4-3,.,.,TGCGCCAGCAGCCAAGGTCGAGGATTTCAAGAGACCCAGTACTTC,CASSQGRGFQETQYF
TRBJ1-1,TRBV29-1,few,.,TGCAGCGCCTCGGGGATCGGGGGGACTGAAGCTTTCTTT,CSASGIGGTEAFF
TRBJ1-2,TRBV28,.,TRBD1,TGTGCCAGCAGTCCACCCGGACAGGGGGCGTATGGCTACACCTTC,CASSPPGQGAYGYTF
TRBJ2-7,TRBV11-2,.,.,TGTGCCAGCAGCTTGGGCCGCTACGAGCAGTACTTC,CASSLGRYEQYF
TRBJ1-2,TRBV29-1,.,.,TGCAGCGTTGAACCGGACGGTCCCTCAGTGTCCGGCTACACCTTC,CSVEPDGPSVSGYTF
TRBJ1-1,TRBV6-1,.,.,TGTGCCAGCAGTGGCAGAATGAACACTGAAGCTTTCTTT,CASSGRMNTEAFF
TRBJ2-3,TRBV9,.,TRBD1,TGTGCCAGCAGCGCTGGACAGGGGAGCACAGATACGCAGTATTTT,CASSAGQGSTDTQYF
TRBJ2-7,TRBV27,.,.,TGTGCCAGCAGTTTATCGAGGCGGGACATTAGATACGAGCAGTACTTC,CASSLSRRDIRYEQYF
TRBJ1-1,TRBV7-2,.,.,TGTGCCAGCAGCACAAGGACAACGAGAAACACTGAAGCTTTCTTT,CASSTRTTRNTEAFF
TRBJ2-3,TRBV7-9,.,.,TGTGCCAGCAGCTTATTGGGGCGGGACCTCCAAGATACGCAGTATTTT,CASSLLGRDLQDTQYF
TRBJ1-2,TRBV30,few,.,TGTGCCTGTGAATCCTATGGCTACACCTTC,CACESYGYTF
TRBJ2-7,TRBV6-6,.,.,TGTGCCAGCAGTTACGGTCGGAGCTCCTACGAGCAGTACTTC,CASSYGRSSYEQYF
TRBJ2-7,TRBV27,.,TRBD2,TGTGCCAGCAGTCCAAAAGGGATCCTAGCGGGAAGAACCTACGAGCAGTACTTC,CASSPKGILAGRTYEQYF
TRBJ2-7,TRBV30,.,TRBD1,TGTGCCTGGACCTCTATGGAGGGACAGGGCTCCTACGAGCAGTACTTC,CAWTSMEGQGSYEQYF
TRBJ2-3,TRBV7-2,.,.,TGTGCCAGCAGCCCGGTAACGGGCCCTCGAGCAGATACGCAGTATTTT,CASSPVTGPRADTQYF
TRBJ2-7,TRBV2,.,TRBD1,TGTGCCAGCAGTCTAAACAGGGGGCTAAGGAACGAGCAGTACTTC,CASSLNRGLRNEQYF
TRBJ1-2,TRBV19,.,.,TGTGCCAGCAGGACAGAACTTCACTACACCTTC,CASRTELHYTF
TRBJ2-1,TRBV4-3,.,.,TGCGCCAGCAGACAAGGGGCAGGGGAGGGCAATGAGCAGTTCTTC,CASRQGAGEGNEQFF
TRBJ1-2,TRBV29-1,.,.,TGCAGCGTTGCGCTCACCGACAGGACGTTCGGTGGCTACACCTTC,CSVALTDRTFGGYTF
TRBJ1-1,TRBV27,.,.,TGTGCCAGCAGTTTATCCGGGGGTCCCACTGAAGCTTTCTTT,CASSLSGGPTEAFF
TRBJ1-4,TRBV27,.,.,TGTGCCAGCAGTTTCCTCGACAGTAATGAAAAACTGTTTTTT,CASSFLDSNEKLFF
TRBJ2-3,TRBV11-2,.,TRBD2,TGTGCCAGCAGCCTAACGGGACTAGCGACCACAGATACGCAGTATTTT,CASSLTGLATTDTQYF
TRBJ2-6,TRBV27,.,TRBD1,TGTGCCAGCAGCCCGACAGGGTTTCCGCCCTCTGGGGCCAACGTCCTGACTTTC,CASSPTGFPPSGANVLTF
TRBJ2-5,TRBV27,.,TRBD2,TGTGCCAGCAGTTGGGGGAGGGTAAGCGAGACCCAGTACTTC,CASSWGRVSETQYF
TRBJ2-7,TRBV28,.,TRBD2,TGTGCCAGCAGTTGGCCCCGGGACTTTGGGACTAGCGTCACCTACGAGCAGTACTTC,CASSWPRDFGTSVTYEQYF
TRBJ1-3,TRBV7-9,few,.,TGTGCCAGCTTCTTCCCCGGAAACACCATATATTTT,CASFFPGNTIYF
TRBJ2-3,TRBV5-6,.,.,TGTGCCAGCAGCTTGACGGGCTCTAGCACAGATACGCAGTATTTT,CASSLTGSSTDTQYF
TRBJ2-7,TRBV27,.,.,TGTGCCAGCAGTACAGGGCTAGAGCAGTACTTC,CASSTGLEQYF
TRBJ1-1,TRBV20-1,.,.,TGCAGTGCCCCCACGGACCCTGAAGCTTTCTTT,CSAPTDPEAFF
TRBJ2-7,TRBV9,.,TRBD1,TGTGCCAGCAGCGAACACGGGACAGGGTCGTCCGAGCAGTACTTC,CASSEHGTGSSEQYF
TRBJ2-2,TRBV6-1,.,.,TGTGCCAGCAGTCTTAACACCGGGGAGCTGTTTTTT,CASSLNTGELFF
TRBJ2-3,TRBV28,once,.,TGTGCCAGCAGTTTAGTAGATACGCAGTATTTT,CASSLVDTQYF
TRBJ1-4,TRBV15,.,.,TGTGCCACCAGCAAATACAGGGAATCTAATGAAAAACTGTTTTTT,CATSKYRESNEKLFF
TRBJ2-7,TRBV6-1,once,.,TGTGCCAGCAGTAGCCGGGACAAAAAAGCCTACGAGCAGTACTTC,CASSSRDKKAYEQYF
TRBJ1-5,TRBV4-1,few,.,TGCGCCAGCAGCCGGGCAATTAGTGCAGATCAGCCCCAGCATTTT,CASSRAISADQPQHF
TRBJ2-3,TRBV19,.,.,TGTGCCTGCGGAGACAGCACAGATACGCAGTATTTT,CACGDSTDTQYF
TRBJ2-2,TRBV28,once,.,TGTGCCAGCAGTTTAGGGGCGGCCGGGGAGCTGTTTTTT,CASSLGAAGELFF
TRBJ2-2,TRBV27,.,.,TGTGCCAGCAGACAACTCCCGCGCGGGGAGCTGTTTTTT,CASRQLPRGELFF
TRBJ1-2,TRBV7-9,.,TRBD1,TGTGCCAGCAGCACCTGGGACAGGGGAAGCTTTGGTGGCTACACCTTC,CASSTWDRGSFGGYTF
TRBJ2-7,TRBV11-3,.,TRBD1,TGTGCCAGCAGCTTAGACGGGACAGGGCTAACCGAGCAGTACTTC,CASSLDGTGLTEQYF
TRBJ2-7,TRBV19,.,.,TGTGCCAGTAGTATCGGCCATAACGAGCAGTACTTC,CASSIGHNEQYF
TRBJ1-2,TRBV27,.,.,TGTGCCAGCAGTTCCGGGGTAAAACATAACTATGGCTACACCTTC,CASSSGVKHNYGYTF